These 2 T cell receptor beta chains originate from one sample sequenced in a study of CD8 T cells in ankylosing spondylitis. TCRdb re-derived calls from the 5' RACE reads in MiXCR, one entry per CDR3 protein. The data show 200,000 or so distinct CDR3 sequences, 15% to 20% seen once. Sequenced: blood, either unsorted or a sorted T cell fraction (not recorded which). All receptors derive from a male donor aged 5 to 29 with ankylosing spondylitis or in good health (not recorded which).

Ten or more counts support this clonotype. The chain employs TRBV3-1 and TRBJ2-1; D perhaps matches TRBD1 (5 bases). Germline CDR1 and CDR2: LGHDT and YNNKEL (reference sequence). The ends were cut back, 0 bases at V and 7 bases at J, with 10 bases in the middle. The CDR3 totals 14 residues. CDR3 region: CASSQDLRGNEQFF. CDR3 DNA: TGTGCCAGCAGCCAAGATCTTAGGGGAAATGAGCAGTTCTTC.

The chain carries TRBV29-1 and TRBJ2-1; no reliable D call. Between the trimmed V and J ends, which lost 3 bases and 15 bases, there was a span of 18 bases. The germline CDR1 and CDR2 sequences are SQVTM and ANQGSEA. The CDR3 contains 12 residues. CDR3 sequence reads: CSVDPRPGVRFF. For the CDR3, the DNA is TGCAGCGTTGACCCGAGGCCGGGTGTAAGGTTCTTC.